These T cell receptor beta chains were read from a single sample in a study of T cell changes during pregnancy in multiple sclerosis. TCRdb's copy holds only in-frame clones and misses some; the assay was immunoSEQ multiplex PCR. This sample has about 100,000 clones, with about 94% found just once. Here the sequenced sample was peripheral blood, taken before pregnancy. The receptors come from a female donor with multiple sclerosis, enrolled in a pregnancy study. Both conserved end residues are part of each CDR3. The D gene is left open where the match is weak. Part of the rows lack a size; the others show once, few, many or a class for expanded clones.

TGTGCCAGCAGTGAACCGACTGAGCACTCGCAAGAGACCCAGTACTTC	CASSEPTEHSQETQYF	TRBV2	-	TRBJ2-5	-
TGTGCCAGCAGAGAGTCGGGGACAGGGTCAGATACGCAGTATTTT	CASRESGTGSDTQYF	TRBV27	-	TRBJ2-3	TRBD1
TGTGCCAGCAGCTTAGTAGCGGGGAACACCGGGGAGCTGTTTTTT	CASSLVAGNTGELFF	TRBV11-2	-	TRBJ2-2	TRBD2
TGTGCCAGCAGTAGCGCGAACACCGGGGAGCTGTTTTTT	CASSSANTGELFF	TRBV28	-	TRBJ2-2	-
TGTGCCAGCAGTCCAAATCGAGGGCGACCTCTCGAGCAGTACTTC	CASSPNRGRPLEQYF	TRBV28	-	TRBJ2-7	-
TGTGCCAGCAGCCCCGGACAGCACTATGGCTACACCTTC	CASSPGQHYGYTF	TRBV9	-	TRBJ1-2	-
TGCGCCAGCAGCCGGGACAGCAAAAACATTCAGTACTTC	CASSRDSKNIQYF	TRBV5-1	-	TRBJ2-4	TRBD1
TGCGCCAGCAGCGAGGGAAGTCAGCCCCAGCATTTT	CASSEGSQPQHF	TRBV5-1	once	TRBJ1-5	-
TGTGCCAGCAGTGAAATAGGGTCAGGGCCGAACACTGAAGCTTTCTTT	CASSEIGSGPNTEAFF	TRBV6-1	-	TRBJ1-1	-
TGTGCCAGCAGCCAACTCAACTATGGCTACACCTTC	CASSQLNYGYTF	TRBV14	-	TRBJ1-2	-
TGTGCCAGCGGGACAGGGGATTCCCACGAGCAGTACTTC	CASGTGDSHEQYF	TRBV19	few	TRBJ2-7	TRBD1
TGTGCCAGCAGTGAAGAGGGGGGGGTAACCGGGGAGCTGTTTTTT	CASSEEGGVTGELFF	TRBV2	-	TRBJ2-2	-
TGTGCCAGCAGCCCCAAAACAGGGATTGGCACTGAAGCTTTCTTT	CASSPKTGIGTEAFF	TRBV7-9	once	TRBJ1-1	-
TGTGCCAGCAGTTTACGGGGGGGAGGGGCCTGGAGCACAGATACGCAGTATTTT	CASSLRGGGAWSTDTQYF	TRBV27	-	TRBJ2-3	TRBD2
TGTGCCAGCAGCTCAAAGCTAGAGAGGGAGACCCAGTACTTC	CASSSKLERETQYF	TRBV9	-	TRBJ2-5	-
TGTGCCAGCGACCGCGGGTCCCCGGGCTACGGTGAGCAGTTCTTC	CASDRGSPGYGEQFF	TRBV7-6	-	TRBJ2-1	-
TGTGCCAGCAGCTTAGCAGGGGAAGGTGGCTACACCTTC	CASSLAGEGGYTF	TRBV7-2	few	TRBJ1-2	-
TGTGCCAGCAGCCCCCCGGGACAGAAAGCGAACACTGAAGCTTTCTTT	CASSPPGQKANTEAFF	TRBV21-1	-	TRBJ1-1	-
TGTGCCAGCTCACCCCTCAGCGGGGAGGCGGCCAAAAACATTCAGTACTTC	CASSPLSGEAAKNIQYF	TRBV18	-	TRBJ2-4	TRBD2
TGTGCCAGCAGCCTAGCCCTAGCGGACAATGAGCAGTTCTTC	CASSLALADNEQFF	TRBV27	few	TRBJ2-1	TRBD2
TGTGCCAGCAGTTTGGCAGGGGGCAGCACTGAAGCTTTCTTT	CASSLAGGSTEAFF	TRBV28	-	TRBJ1-1	TRBD1
TGCGCCAGCAGCTTTTATTCCACGGCGCTCGGGGGGGCCCAGTACGAGCAGTACTTC	CASSFYSTALGGAQYEQYF	TRBV5-1	once	TRBJ2-7	TRBD2
TGTGCCAGCAGTTCCCGACTAGCGGGAGTTTCGGATACGCAGTATTTT	CASSSRLAGVSDTQYF	TRBV27	-	TRBJ2-3	TRBD2
TGTGCCAGCAGTTACGAGCGGGGGGTCACCGGGGAGCTGTTTTTT	CASSYERGVTGELFF	TRBV6-5	-	TRBJ2-2	TRBD2
TGTGCCAGCAGCACTCGGACAGGGTTAACTGAAGCTTTCTTT	CASSTRTGLTEAFF	TRBV13	-	TRBJ1-1	TRBD1
TGTGCCAGCAGCTTAGCAATAGGGGGCGGAAACACTGAAGCTTTCTTT	CASSLAIGGGNTEAFF	TRBV7-6	-	TRBJ1-1	TRBD1
TGTGCCAGCAGCTTACTAGACTCTTGGGAGACCCAGTACTTC	CASSLLDSWETQYF	TRBV9	-	TRBJ2-5	-
TGTGCCAGCAGGCCGGGACAGGGAACCGGGGAGCTGTTTTTT	CASRPGQGTGELFF	TRBV5-5	-	TRBJ2-2	TRBD1
TGTGCCAGTAGTTACTCTGGGGCCAACGTCCTGACTTTC	CASSYSGANVLTF	TRBV19	once	TRBJ2-6	-
TGTGCCAGCAGTTTCACCGGGACAGGGGTCTACGAGCAGTACTTC	CASSFTGTGVYEQYF	TRBV27	-	TRBJ2-7	TRBD1
TGTGCCAGCAGTGAAGCGCGGGGGGACTATGGCTACACCTTC	CASSEARGDYGYTF	TRBV6-1	-	TRBJ1-2	-
TGTGCCAGCAGCGGTAGCGGGAGGACCAACAATGAGCAGTTCTTC	CASSGSGRTNNEQFF	TRBV7-9	-	TRBJ2-1	TRBD2
TGTGCCATCAGTGACGGGAGGGAGATGGATACGCAGTATTTT	CAISDGREMDTQYF	TRBV10-3	-	TRBJ2-3	TRBD2
TGTGCCAGCAGTGAAGCCCCTGCCGGTGGCTACACCTTC	CASSEAPAGGYTF	TRBV6-1	-	TRBJ1-2	-
TGTGCCAGCAGCCTGATTGGGGCGGGAGGGTCCTACGAGCAGTACTTC	CASSLIGAGGSYEQYF	TRBV28	-	TRBJ2-7	TRBD2
TGTGCCAGTAGTATAGGGACAGGACGGACTGAAGCTTTCTTT	CASSIGTGRTEAFF	TRBV19	-	TRBJ1-1	TRBD1
TGTGCCAGCAGTTTTTTCCCCAACTCATACGAGCAGTACTTC	CASSFFPNSYEQYF	TRBV27	-	TRBJ2-7	-
TGCAGCGTTGAAGATGAAGGAGCCCAACTATCGGGGGAGCAGTACTTC	CSVEDEGAQLSGEQYF	TRBV29-1	-	TRBJ2-7	-
TGTGCCAGTCGAGGGGGCTCCTACGAGCAGTACTTC	CASRGGSYEQYF	TRBV6-5	-	TRBJ2-7	-
TGTGCCAGCAGCCGTTATAGCGGAGTGGGCGCCTACGAGCAGTACTTC	CASSRYSGVGAYEQYF	TRBV7-8	-	TRBJ2-7	-
TGCGCCAGCAGCCCGACAGGATCGGGCGAGCAGTACTTC	CASSPTGSGEQYF	TRBV5-1	-	TRBJ2-7	-
TGTGCCATCAGTGAAGAGGGTGGATCGGGAGGGAAGCAGTACTTC	CAISEEGGSGGKQYF	TRBV10-3	-	TRBJ2-7	TRBD2
TGTGCCAGCAGTTTAATGGCTAGCGAAAACTACGAGCAGTACTTC	CASSLMASENYEQYF	TRBV27	-	TRBJ2-7	-
TGCGCCAGCAGCCCAGGACAGGGATCCAATCAGCCCCAGCATTTT	CASSPGQGSNQPQHF	TRBV5-1	-	TRBJ1-5	TRBD1
TGTGCCAGCAGCTCTAACAGGGGCTCCGAGCAGTACTTC	CASSSNRGSEQYF	TRBV5-4	-	TRBJ2-7	TRBD1
TGTGCCAGCAGTGAAGCAGGGGGCCGGGAAGCTTTCTTT	CASSEAGGREAFF	TRBV2	once	TRBJ1-1	TRBD1
TGTGCCAGCAGCCCCCGGGAACTCACAGATACGCAGTATTTT	CASSPRELTDTQYF	TRBV7-9	-	TRBJ2-3	-
TGTGCCAGCAGTGATTCTGCCAGGGGAAACATTCAGTACTTC	CASSDSARGNIQYF	TRBV25-1	-	TRBJ2-4	-
TGTGCCAGTAGTATCTCCGGACAGACGGGCTACACCTTC	CASSISGQTGYTF	TRBV19	once	TRBJ1-2	-
TGTGCCTGGAGTTCAGGGGGACTCCGAGTGAACACCGGGGAGCTGTTTTTT	CAWSSGGLRVNTGELFF	TRBV30	few	TRBJ2-2	-